Included here is one T cell receptor (beta chain) sequence, with context. The antigen remains undetermined. The source of the sample is a study of T cells in localized non-small cell lung cancer. Whole-study results and caveats: Measurement of T cell clonality placed uninvolved adjacent lung highest, above the level in tumor. Heterogeneity remains possible, as sequencing covered one tumor region only.

The V segment lost 4 bases and the J segment 5 bases; nucleotides outside the gene matches: 6. The length of the CDR3 is 16 residues. Germline assignment: CDR1 MGHRA and CDR2 YSYEKL. Sequenced by immunoSEQ multiplex PCR; TCRdb stores in-frame clones only, minus some. This sample has around 40,000 clones; roughly 86% occur once, and the top ten carry about 2.6%. The rearrangement links TRBV4-1 to TRBJ2-2, with 11 bases aligning to TRBD1. The specimen comprised peripheral blood, sampled before any cancer treatment. The sequence came from a female donor at least 60 years old with stage I squamous cell lung carcinoma. The chain's CDR3 is CASSPRGTGGTGELFF. The CDR3 nucleotides read TGCGCCAGCAGCCCCAGAGGGACAGGGGGGACCGGGGAGCTGTTTTTT.